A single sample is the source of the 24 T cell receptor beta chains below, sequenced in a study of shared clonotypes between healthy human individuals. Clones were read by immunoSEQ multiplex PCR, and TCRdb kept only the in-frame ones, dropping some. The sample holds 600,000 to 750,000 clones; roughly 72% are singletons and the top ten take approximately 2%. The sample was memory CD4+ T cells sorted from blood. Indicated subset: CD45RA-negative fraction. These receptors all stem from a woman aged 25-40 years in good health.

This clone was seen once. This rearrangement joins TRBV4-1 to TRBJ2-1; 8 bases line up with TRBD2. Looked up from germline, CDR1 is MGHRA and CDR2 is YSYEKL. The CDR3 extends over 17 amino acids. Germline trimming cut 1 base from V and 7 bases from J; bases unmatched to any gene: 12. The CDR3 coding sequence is TGCGCCAGCAGCCAAGCCCCCACGGGAGGGCCCTCGAATGAGCAGTTCTTC. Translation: CASSQAPTGGPSNEQFF.

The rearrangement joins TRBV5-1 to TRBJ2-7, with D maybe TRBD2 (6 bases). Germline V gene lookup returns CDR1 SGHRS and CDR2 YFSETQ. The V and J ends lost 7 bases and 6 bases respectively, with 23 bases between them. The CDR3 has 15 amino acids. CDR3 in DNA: TGCGCCAGCGCCCCATCGGTATCGGGAGCAGGCGAGCAGTACTTC. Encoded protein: CASAPSVSGAGEQYF.

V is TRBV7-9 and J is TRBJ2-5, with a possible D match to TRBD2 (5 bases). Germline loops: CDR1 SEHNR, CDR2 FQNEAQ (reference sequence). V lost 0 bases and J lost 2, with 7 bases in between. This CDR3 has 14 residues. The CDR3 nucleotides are TGTGCCAGCAGCTTAGCGCTAGCTCAAGAGACCCAGTACTTC. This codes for CASSLALAQETQYF.

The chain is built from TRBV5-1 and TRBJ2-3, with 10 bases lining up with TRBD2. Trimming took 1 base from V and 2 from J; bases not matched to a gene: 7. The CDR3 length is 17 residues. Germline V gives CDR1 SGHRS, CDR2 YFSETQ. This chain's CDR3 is CASSLKLAGGPTDTQYF. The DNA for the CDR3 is TGCGCCAGCAGCTTGAAGTTAGCGGGAGGCCCCACAGATACGCAGTATTTT.

In DNA, the CDR3 is TGTGCCATCAGCTATGGGACAGGAGAATACGAGCAGTACTTC. Translating it yields CAISYGTGEYEQYF. The rearrangement joins TRBV10-3 to TRBJ2-7; 8 nucleotides agree with TRBD1. CDR3 size: 14 residues. Germline V lookup: CDR1 ENHRY, CDR2 SYGVKD. V lost 6 bases to trimming and J lost 4 bases; unmatched junction nucleotides: 8.

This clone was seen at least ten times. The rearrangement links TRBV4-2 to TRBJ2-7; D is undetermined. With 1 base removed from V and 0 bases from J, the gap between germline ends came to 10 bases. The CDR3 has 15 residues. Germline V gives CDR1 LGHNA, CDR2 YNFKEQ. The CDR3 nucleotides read TGTGCCAGCAGCCAAGGTTCCAGCTCCTCCTACGAGCAGTACTTC. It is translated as CASSQGSSSSYEQYF.

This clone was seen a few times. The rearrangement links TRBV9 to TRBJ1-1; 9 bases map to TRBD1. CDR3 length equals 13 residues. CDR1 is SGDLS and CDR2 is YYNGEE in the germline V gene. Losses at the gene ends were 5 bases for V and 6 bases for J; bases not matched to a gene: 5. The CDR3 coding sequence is TGTGCCAGCAGAGAGAACAGGGGGCCTGAAGCTTTCTTT. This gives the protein CASRENRGPEAFF.

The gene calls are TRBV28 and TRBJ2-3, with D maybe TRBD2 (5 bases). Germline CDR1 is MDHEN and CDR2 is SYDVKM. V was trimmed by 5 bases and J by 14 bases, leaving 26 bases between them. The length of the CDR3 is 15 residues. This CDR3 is CASSRPSGAEGGSYF. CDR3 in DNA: TGTGCCAGCAGTCGGCCCTCGGGCGCAGAGGGCGGTTCGTATTTT.

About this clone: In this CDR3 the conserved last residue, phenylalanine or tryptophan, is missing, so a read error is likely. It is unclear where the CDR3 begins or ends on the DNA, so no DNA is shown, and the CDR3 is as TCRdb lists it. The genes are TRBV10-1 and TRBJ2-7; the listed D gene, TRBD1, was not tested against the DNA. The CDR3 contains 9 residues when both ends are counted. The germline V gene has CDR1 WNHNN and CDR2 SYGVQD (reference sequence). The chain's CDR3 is CASLGQGAK.

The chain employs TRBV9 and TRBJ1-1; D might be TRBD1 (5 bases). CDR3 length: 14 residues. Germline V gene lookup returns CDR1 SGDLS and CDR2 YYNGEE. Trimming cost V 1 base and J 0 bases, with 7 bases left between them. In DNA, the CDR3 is TGTGCCAGCAGCGTATCAGGGTTGAACACTGAAGCTTTCTTT. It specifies CASSVSGLNTEAFF.

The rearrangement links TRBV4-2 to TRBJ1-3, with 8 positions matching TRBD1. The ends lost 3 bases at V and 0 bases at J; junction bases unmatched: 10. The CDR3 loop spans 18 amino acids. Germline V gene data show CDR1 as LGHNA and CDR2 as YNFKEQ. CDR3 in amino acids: CASSHARTGRGSGNTIYF. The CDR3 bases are TGTGCCAGCAGCCATGCCAGGACAGGGAGGGGCTCTGGAAACACCATATATTTT.

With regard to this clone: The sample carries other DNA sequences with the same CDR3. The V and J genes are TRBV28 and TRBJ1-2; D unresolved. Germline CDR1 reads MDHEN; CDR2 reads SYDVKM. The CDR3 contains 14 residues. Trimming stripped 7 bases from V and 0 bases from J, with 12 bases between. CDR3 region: CASNSGVPNYGYTF. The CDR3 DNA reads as TGTGCCAGCAACTCCGGGGTACCTAACTATGGCTACACCTTC.

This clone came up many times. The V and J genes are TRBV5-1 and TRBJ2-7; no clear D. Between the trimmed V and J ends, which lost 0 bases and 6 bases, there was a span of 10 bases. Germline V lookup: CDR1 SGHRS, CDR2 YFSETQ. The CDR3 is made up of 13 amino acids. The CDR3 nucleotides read TGCGCCAGCAGCTTGGTGGAGAGTGGCGAGCAGTACTTC. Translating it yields CASSLVESGEQYF.

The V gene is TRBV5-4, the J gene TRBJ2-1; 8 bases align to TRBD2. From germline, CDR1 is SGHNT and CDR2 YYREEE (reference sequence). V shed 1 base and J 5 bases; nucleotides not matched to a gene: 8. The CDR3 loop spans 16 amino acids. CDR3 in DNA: TGTGCCAGCAGCTTGAGAATGTCGGGAGGGAACAATGAGCAGTTCTTC. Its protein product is CASSLRMSGGNNEQFF.

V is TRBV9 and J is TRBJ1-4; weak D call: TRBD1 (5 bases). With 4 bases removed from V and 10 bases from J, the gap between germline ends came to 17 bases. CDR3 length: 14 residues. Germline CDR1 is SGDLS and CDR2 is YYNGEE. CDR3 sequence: CASSPSGDRGKLFF. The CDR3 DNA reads TGTGCCAGCAGCCCCTCCGGGGACCGTGGAAAACTGTTTTTT. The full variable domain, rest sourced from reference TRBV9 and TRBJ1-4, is DSGVTQTPKHLITATGQRVTLRCSPRSGDLSVYWYQQSLDQGLQFLIQYYNGEERAKGNILERFSAQQFPDLHSELNLSSLELGDSALYFCASSPSGDRGKLFFGSGTQLSVL.

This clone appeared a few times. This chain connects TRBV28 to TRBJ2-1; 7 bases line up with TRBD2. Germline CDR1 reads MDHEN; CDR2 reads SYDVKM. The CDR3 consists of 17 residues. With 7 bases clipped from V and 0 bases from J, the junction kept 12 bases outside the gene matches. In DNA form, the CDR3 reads TGTGCCAGCAAATCCCGAGGGAGGGCCCCCTCCTACAATGAGCAGTTCTTC. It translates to CASKSRGRAPSYNEQFF.

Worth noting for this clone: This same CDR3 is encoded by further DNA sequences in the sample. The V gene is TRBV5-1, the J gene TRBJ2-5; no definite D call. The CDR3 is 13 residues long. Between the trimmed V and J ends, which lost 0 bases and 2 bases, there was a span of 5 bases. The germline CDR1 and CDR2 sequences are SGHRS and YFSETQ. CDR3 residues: CASSLARQETQYF. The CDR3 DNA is TGCGCCAGCAGCTTGGCAAGGCAAGAGACCCAGTACTTC.

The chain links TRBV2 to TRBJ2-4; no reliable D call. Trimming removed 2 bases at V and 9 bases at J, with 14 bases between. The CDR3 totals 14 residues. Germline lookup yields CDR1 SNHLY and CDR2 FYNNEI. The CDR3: CASSELARRGIQYF. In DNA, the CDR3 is TGTGCCAGCAGTGAATTGGCTAGAAGAGGCATTCAGTACTTC.

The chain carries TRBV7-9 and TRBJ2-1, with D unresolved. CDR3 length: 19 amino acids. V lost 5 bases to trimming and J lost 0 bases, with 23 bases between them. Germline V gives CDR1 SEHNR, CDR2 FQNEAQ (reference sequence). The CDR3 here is CASSPVSSQLWSSYNEQFF. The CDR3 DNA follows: TGTGCCAGCAGCCCAGTTAGTTCGCAGTTATGGAGCTCCTACAATGAGCAGTTCTTC.

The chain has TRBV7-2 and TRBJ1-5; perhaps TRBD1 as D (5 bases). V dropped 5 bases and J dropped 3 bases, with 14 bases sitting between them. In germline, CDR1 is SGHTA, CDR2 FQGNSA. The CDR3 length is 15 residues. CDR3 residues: CASSQKAGSNQPQHF. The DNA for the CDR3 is TGTGCCAGCAGCCAGAAAGCAGGGTCCAATCAGCCCCAGCATTTT.

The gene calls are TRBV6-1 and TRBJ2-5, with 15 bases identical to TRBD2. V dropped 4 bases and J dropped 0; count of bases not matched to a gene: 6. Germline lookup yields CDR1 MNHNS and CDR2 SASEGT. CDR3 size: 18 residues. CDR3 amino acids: CASSVMGLAGGNQETQYF. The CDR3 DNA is TGTGCCAGCAGTGTAATGGGACTAGCGGGAGGTAACCAAGAGACCCAGTACTTC.

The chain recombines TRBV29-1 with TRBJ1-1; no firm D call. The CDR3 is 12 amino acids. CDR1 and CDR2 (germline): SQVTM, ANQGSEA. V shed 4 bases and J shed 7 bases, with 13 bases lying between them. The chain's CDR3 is CSVVLSANEAFF. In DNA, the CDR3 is TGCAGCGTTGTTTTATCAGCAAATGAAGCTTTCTTT.

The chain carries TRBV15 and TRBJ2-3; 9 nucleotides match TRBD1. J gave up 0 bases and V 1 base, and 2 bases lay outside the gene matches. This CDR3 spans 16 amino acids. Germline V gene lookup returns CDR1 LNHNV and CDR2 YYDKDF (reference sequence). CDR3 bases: TGTGCCACCAGCAGAGGGGACAGGGCAAGCACAGATACGCAGTATTTT. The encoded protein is CATSRGDRASTDTQYF. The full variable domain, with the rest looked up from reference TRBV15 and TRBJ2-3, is DAMVIQNPRYQVTQFGKPVTLSCSQTLNHNVMYWYQQKSSQAPKLLFHYYDKDFNNEADTPDNFQSRRPNTSFCFLDIRSPGLGDTAMYLCATSRGDRASTDTQYFGPGTRLTVL.

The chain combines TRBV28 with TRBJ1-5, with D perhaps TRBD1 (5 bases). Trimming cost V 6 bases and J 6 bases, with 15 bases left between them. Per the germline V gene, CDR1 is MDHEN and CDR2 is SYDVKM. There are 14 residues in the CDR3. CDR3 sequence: CASRTPGGSQPQHF. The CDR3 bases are TGTGCCAGCAGAACACCGGGGGGGTCTCAGCCCCAGCATTTT.